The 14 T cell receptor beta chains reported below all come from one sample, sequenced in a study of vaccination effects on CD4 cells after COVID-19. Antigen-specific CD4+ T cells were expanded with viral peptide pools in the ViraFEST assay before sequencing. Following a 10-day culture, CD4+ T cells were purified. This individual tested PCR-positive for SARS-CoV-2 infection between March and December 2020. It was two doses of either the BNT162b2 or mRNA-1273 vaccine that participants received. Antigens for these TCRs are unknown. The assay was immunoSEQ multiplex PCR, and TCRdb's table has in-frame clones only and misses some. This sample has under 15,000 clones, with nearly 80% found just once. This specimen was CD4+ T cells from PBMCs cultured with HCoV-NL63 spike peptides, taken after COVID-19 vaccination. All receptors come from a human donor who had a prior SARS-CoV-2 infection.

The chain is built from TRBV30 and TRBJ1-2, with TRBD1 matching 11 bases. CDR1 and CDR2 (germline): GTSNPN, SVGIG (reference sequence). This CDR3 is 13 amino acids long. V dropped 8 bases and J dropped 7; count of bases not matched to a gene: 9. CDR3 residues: CARNRDRGFGYTF. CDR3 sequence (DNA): TGTGCCCGAAATAGGGACAGGGGGTTTGGCTACACCTTC.

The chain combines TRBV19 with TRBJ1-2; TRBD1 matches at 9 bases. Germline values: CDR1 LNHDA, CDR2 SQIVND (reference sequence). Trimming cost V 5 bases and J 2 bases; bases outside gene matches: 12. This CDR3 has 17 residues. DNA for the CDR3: TGTGCCAGTAGTGCGGGACAGGGAGGGCCCTGGAACTATGGCTACACCTTC. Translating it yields CASSAGQGGPWNYGYTF.

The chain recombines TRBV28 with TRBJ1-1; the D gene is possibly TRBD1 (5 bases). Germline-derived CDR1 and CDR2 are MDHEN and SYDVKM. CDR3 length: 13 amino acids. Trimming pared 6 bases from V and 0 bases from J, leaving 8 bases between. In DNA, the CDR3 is TGTGCCAGCAGACCAGGGTTGAACACTGAAGCTTTCTTT. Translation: CASRPGLNTEAFF.

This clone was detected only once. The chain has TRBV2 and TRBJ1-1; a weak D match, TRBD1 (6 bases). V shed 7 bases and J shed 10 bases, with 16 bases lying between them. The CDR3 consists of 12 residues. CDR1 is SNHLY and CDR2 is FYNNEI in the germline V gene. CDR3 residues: CASTGDRLVAFF. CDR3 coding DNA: TGTGCCAGCACCGGAGACAGGCTGGTAGCTTTCTTT. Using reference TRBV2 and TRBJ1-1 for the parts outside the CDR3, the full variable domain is EPEVTQTPSHQVTQMGQEVILRCVPISNHLYFYWYRQILGQKVEFLVSFYNNEISEKSEIFDDQFSVERPDGSNFTLKIRSTKLEDSAMYFCASTGDRLVAFFGQGTRLTVV.

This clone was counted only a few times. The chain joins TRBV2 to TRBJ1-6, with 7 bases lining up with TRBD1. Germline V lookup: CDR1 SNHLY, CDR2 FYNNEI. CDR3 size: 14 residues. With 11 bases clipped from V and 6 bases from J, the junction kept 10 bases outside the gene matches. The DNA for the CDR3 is TGTGCCCTTATGAAGGGACAGCCTAATTCACCCCTCCACTTT. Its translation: CALMKGQPNSPLHF.

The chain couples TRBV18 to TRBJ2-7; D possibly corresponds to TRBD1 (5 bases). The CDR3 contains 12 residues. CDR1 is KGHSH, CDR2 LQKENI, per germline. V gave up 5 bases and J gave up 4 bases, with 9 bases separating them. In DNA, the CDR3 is TGTGCCAGCTCAAGGGGTAATTACGAGCAGTACTTC. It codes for CASSRGNYEQYF.

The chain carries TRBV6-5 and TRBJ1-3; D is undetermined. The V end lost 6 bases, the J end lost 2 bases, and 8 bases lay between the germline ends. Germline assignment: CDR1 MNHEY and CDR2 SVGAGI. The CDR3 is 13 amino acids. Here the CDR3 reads CASRISAGNTIYF. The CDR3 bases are TGTGCCAGCAGGATCTCGGCTGGAAACACCATATATTTT.

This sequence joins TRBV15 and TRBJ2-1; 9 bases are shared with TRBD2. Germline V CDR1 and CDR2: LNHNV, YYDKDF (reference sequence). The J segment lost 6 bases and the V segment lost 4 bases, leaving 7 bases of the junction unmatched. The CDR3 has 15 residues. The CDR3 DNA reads TGTGCCACCAGCAACAGAGCGGGAGGCTCCAATGAGCAGTTCTTC. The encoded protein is CATSNRAGGSNEQFF.

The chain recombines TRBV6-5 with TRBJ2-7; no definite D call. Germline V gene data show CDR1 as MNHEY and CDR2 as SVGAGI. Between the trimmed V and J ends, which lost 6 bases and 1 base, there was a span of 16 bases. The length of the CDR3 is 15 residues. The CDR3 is CASSVHPRGSYEQYF. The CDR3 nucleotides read TGTGCCAGCAGCGTTCACCCCCGTGGGTCCTACGAGCAGTACTTC.

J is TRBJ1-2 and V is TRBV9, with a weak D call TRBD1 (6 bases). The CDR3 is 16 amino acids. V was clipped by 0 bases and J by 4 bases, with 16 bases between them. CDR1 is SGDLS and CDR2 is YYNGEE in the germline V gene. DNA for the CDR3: TGTGCCAGCAGCGTAGATTGGGCAGGGGACATCTATGGCTACACCTTC. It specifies CASSVDWAGDIYGYTF.

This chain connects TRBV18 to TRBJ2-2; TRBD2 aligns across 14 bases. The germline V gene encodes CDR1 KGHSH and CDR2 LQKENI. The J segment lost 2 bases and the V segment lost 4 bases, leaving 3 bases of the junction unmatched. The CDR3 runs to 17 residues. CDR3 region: CASSLGTSGSNTGELFF. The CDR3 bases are TGTGCCAGCTCACTCGGGACTAGCGGGAGCAACACCGGGGAGCTGTTTTTT. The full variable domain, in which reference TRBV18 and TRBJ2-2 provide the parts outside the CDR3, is NAGVMQNPRHLVRRRGQEARLRCSPMKGHSHVYWYRQLPEEGLKFMVYLQKENIIDESGMPKERFSAEFPKEGPSILRIQQVVRGDSAAYFCASSLGTSGSNTGELFFGEGSRLTVL.

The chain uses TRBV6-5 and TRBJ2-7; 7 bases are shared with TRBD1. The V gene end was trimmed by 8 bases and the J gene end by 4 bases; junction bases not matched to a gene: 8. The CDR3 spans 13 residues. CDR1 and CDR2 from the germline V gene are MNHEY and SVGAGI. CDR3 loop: CASGDSLFYEQYF. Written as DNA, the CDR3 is TGTGCCAGCGGGGACAGCCTTTTTTACGAGCAGTACTTC.

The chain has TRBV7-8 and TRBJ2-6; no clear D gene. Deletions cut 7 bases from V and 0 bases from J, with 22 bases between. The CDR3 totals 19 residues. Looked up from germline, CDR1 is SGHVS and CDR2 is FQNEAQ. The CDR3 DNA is TGTGCCAGCATCTCCCAGGTGAGAAGAGGAAACTCTGGGGCCAACGTCCTGACTTTC. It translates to CASISQVRRGNSGANVLTF.

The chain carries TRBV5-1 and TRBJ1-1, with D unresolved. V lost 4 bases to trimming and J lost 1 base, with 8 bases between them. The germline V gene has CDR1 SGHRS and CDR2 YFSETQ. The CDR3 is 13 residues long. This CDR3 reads CASSPGWNTEAFF. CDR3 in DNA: TGCGCCAGCAGCCCCGGTTGGAACACTGAAGCTTTCTTT.